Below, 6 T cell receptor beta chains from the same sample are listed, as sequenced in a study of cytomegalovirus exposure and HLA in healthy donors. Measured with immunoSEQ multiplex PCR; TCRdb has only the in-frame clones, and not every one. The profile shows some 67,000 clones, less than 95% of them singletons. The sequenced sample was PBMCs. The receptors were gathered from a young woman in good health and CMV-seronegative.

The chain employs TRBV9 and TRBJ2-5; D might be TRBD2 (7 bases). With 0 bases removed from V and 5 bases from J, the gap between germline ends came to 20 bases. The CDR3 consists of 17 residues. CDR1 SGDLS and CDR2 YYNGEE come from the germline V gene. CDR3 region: CASSVDGVGGLVETQYF. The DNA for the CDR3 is TGTGCCAGCAGCGTAGATGGGGTGGGGGGGCTTGTGGAGACCCAGTACTTC.

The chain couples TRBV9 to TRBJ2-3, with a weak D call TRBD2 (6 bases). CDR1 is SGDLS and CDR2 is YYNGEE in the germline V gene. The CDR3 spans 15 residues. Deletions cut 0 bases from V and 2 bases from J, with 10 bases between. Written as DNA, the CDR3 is TGTGCCAGCAGCGTAGCTAGCGAACACACAGATACGCAGTATTTT. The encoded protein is CASSVASEHTDTQYF. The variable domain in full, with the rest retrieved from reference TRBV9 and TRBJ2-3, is DSGVTQTPKHLITATGQRVTLRCSPRSGDLSVYWYQQSLDQGLQFLIQYYNGEERAKGNILERFSAQQFPDLHSELNLSSLELGDSALYFCASSVASEHTDTQYFGPGTRLTVL.

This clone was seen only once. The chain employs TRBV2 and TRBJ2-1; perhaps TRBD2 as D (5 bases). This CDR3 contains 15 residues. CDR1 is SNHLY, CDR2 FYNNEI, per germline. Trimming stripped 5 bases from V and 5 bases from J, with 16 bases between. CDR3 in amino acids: CASSLRGRSNNEQFF. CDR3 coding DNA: TGTGCCAGCAGTCTACGGGGTAGATCAAACAATGAGCAGTTCTTC.

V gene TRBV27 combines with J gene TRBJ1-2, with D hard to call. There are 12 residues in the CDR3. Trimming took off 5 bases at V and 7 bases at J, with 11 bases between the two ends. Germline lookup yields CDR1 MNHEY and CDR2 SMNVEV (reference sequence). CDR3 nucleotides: TGTGCCAGCAGTCCGGGGTCGGGTGGCTACACCTTC. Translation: CASSPGSGGYTF.

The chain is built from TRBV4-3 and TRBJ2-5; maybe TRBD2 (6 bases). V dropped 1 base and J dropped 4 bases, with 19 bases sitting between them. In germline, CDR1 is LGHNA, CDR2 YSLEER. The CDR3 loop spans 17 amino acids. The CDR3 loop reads CASSQGGGGYTPETQYF. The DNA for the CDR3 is TGCGCCAGCAGCCAAGGGGGTGGAGGGTATACCCCAGAGACCCAGTACTTC.

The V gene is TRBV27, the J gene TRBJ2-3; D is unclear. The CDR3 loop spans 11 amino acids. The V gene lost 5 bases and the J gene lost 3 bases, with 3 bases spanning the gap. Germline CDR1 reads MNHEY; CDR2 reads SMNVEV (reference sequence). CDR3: CASSHTDTQYF. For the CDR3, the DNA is TGTGCCAGCAGTCATACAGATACGCAGTATTTT.